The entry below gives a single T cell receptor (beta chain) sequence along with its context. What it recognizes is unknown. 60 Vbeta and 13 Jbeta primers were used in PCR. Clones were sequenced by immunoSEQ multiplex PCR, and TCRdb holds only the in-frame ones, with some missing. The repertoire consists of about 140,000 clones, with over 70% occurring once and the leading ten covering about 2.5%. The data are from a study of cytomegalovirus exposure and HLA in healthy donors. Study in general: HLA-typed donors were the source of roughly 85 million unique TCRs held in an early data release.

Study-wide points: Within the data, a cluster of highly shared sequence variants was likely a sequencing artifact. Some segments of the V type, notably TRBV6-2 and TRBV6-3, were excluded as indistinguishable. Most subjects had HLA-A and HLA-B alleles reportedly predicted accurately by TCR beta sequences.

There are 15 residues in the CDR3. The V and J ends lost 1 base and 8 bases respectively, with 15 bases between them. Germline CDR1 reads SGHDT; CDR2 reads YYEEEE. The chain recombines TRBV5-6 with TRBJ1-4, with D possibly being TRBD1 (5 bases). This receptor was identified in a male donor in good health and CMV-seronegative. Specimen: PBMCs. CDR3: CASSLSGLMAEKLFF. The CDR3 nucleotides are TGTGCCAGCAGCTTGTCGGGACTCATGGCAGAAAAACTGTTTTTT.